One and the same sample provided the 25 T cell receptor beta chains below, sequenced in a study of blood T cell repertoires in COVID-19. Some clones are missing from TCRdb's copy, which holds only in-frame ones; the method was immunoSEQ multiplex PCR. The sample includes hundreds of thousands of clones, 85% to 90% of them seen just once. Material: peripheral blood. These receptors originate from a man aged 70 or older with acute or convalescent COVID-19.

DNA for the CDR3: TGTGCCAGCAGTTTCGGGTGGAGTTCCTACGAGCAGTACTTC. Its protein is CASSFGWSSYEQYF. The chain uses TRBV28 and TRBJ2-7; D unclear. Germline lookup yields CDR1 MDHEN and CDR2 SYDVKM. The V gene lost 3 bases and the J gene lost 1 base, with 10 bases spanning the gap. The CDR3 covers 14 residues. Supplemented by reference TRBV28 and TRBJ2-7, the full variable domain reads DVKVTQSSRYLVKRTGEKVFLECVQDMDHENMFWYRQDPGLGLRLIYFSYDVKMKEKGDIPEGYSVSREKKERFSLILESASTNQTSMYLCASSFGWSSYEQYFGPGTRLTVT.

CDR3 coding DNA: TGTGCAAGTCGCTTACCCGACTACTACCACACTTTC. Residues: CASRLPDYYHTF. V gene TRBV12-2 combines with J gene TRBJ2-7; the table gives TRBD2 as D, unverified against the DNA. TRBV12-2 corresponds to a pseudogene. This CDR3 is built from 12 residues.

The chain is built from TRBV3-1 (or the pseudogene TRBV3-2) and TRBJ2-7, with 8 bases matching TRBD1. Germline V gives CDR1 LGHDT, CDR2 YNNKEL (reference sequence). With V trimmed by 4 bases and J by 3 bases, 2 bases remained unmatched. CDR3 length equals 13 residues. The CDR3 here is CASSRGQGYEQYF. CDR3 bases: TGTGCCAGCAGCCGTGGACAGGGCTACGAGCAGTACTTC.

This clone was detected a few times. This chain links TRBV7-9 with TRBJ2-1, with 11 bases that match TRBD1. The CDR3 has 16 residues. V gave up 0 bases and J gave up 6 bases; unmatched junction bases: 4. Germline V gene data show CDR1 as SEHNR and CDR2 as FQNEAQ (reference sequence). CDR3 amino acids: CASSLAPGQGGNEQFF. As DNA, the CDR3 is TGTGCCAGCAGCTTAGCACCGGGACAGGGGGGCAATGAGCAGTTCTTC. Full variable domain (missing parts from reference TRBV7-9 and TRBJ2-1): DTGVSQNPRHKITKRGQNVTFRCDPISEHNRLYWYRQTLGQGPEFLTYFQNEAQLEKSRLLSDRFSAERPKGSFSTLEIQRTEQGDSAMYLCASSLAPGQGGNEQFFGPGTRLTVL.

The chain has TRBV6-1 and TRBJ1-2; D is ambiguous. This CDR3 has 13 residues. V gave up 2 bases and J gave up 6 bases, with 10 bases separating them. In germline, CDR1 is MNHNS, CDR2 SASEGT. The CDR3 region has the DNA TGTGCCAGCAGTGAAATTGGGGAGGATGGCTACACCTTC. Translating gives CASSEIGEDGYTF.

This clone came up once. The gene calls are TRBV4-2 and TRBJ1-5; 10 bases are shared with TRBD1. V lost 1 base to trimming and J lost 3 bases; unmatched junction nucleotides: 6. CDR3 size: 17 residues. The germline CDR1 and CDR2 sequences are LGHNA and YNFKEQ. The CDR3 region has the DNA TGTGCCAGCAGCCAAGTAACGGGACAGGGGTCCAATCAGCCCCAGCATTTT. Translating it yields CASSQVTGQGSNQPQHF.

The J gene is TRBJ2-3, the V gene TRBV7-9; 9 nucleotides align to TRBD2. This CDR3 is built from 16 residues. Trimming at V came to 5 bases and at J to 0 bases, leaving 6 bases not matched to a gene. From germline, CDR1 is SEHNR and CDR2 FQNEAQ (reference sequence). Here the CDR3 DNA reads TGTGCCAGCAGCCCCAGACTAGCGGACAGCACAGATACGCAGTATTTT. The encoded protein is CASSPRLADSTDTQYF.

This clone was seen once. The chain employs TRBV7-9 and TRBJ1-1; the D is unclear. The V end was cut by 2 bases, the J end by 5 bases, with 3 bases between. Germline loops: CDR1 SEHNR, CDR2 FQNEAQ (reference sequence). The CDR3 loop spans 11 amino acids. The CDR3 region is CASSLITEAFF. Here the CDR3 DNA reads TGTGCCAGCAGCTTAATAACTGAAGCTTTCTTT.

The rearrangement links TRBV19 to TRBJ2-1; 12 nucleotides line up with TRBD1. The V gene end was trimmed by 5 bases and the J gene end by 10 bases; junction bases not matched to a gene: 12. This CDR3 has 16 residues. From germline, CDR1 is LNHDA and CDR2 SQIVND (reference sequence). The CDR3 loop reads CASSPTPGQGAREQFF. The CDR3 DNA is TGTGCCAGTAGTCCCACACCGGGACAGGGGGCTAGGGAGCAGTTCTTC.

The rearrangement uses TRBV12-3 or TRBV12-4 and TRBJ2-5; D might be TRBD2 (6 bases). Deletions cut 6 bases from V and 5 bases from J, with 10 bases between. The CDR3 has 12 residues. CDR3 DNA: TGTGCCAGCAGATTTGGGGGGGAGACCCAGTACTTC. It encodes CASRFGGETQYF.

As regards this clone: At one boundary the junction diverges from the germline segment, which might be a read error. The chain has TRBV3-1 (or the pseudogene TRBV3-2) and TRBJ2-7; TRBD2 matches 9 bases. Germline values: CDR1 LGHDT, CDR2 YNNKEL (reference sequence). CDR3 length: 15 residues. CDR3 in DNA: TGTGCCAGCAGCCGCGCGCGGGGGGGCTCCGACGAGCAGTACTTC. Translated: CASSRARGGSDEQYF.

This chain links TRBV29-1 with TRBJ2-1; 7 bases agree with TRBD1. The CDR3 is made up of 15 amino acids. Germline CDR1 reads SQVTM; CDR2 reads ANQGSEA. J gave up 8 bases and V 6 bases, and 16 bases lay outside the gene matches. The CDR3 loop reads CSVSKSGTVRDEQFF. CDR3 bases: TGCAGCGTCTCTAAGTCCGGGACAGTAAGGGATGAGCAGTTCTTC.

The chain has TRBV10-1 and TRBJ2-3, with 8 nucleotides matching TRBD1. Looked up from germline, CDR1 is WNHNN and CDR2 is SYGVQD (reference sequence). CDR3 length equals 16 residues. V was pared by 4 bases and J by 1 base, with 7 bases of the junction left unmatched. This chain's CDR3 is CASSGQGLEGTDTQYF. The CDR3 DNA reads as TGCGCCAGCAGTGGACAGGGGTTAGAGGGCACAGATACGCAGTATTTT.

The CDR3 sequence is CASSSLAGGRKEEQFF. The CDR3, as DNA: TGTGCCAGCAGCTCCTTAGCGGGGGGGCGTAAAGAGGAGCAGTTCTTC. The rearrangement joins TRBV7-3 to TRBJ2-1; 11 bases are a match to TRBD2. CDR3 size: 16 residues. J lost 10 bases, V lost 4 bases, and 12 bases had no gene match. Germline V gene lookup returns CDR1 SGHTA and CDR2 FQGTGA. Full variable domain (remainder filled in from reference TRBV7-3 and TRBJ2-1): GAGVSQTPSNKVTEKGKYVELRCDPISGHTALYWYRQSLGQGPEFLIYFQGTGAADDSGLPNDRFFAVRPEGSVSTLKIQRTERGDSAVYLCASSSLAGGRKEEQFFGPGTRLTVL.

This clone was detected once. This chain uses TRBV6-5 with TRBJ2-1; D is possibly TRBD2 (5 bases). Looked up from germline, CDR1 is MNHEY and CDR2 is SVGAGI. V gave up 6 bases and J gave up 0 bases, with 9 bases separating them. The CDR3 is 14 amino acids. The CDR3 DNA reads as TGTGCCAGCAGGAGGAGGAGCTCCTACAATGAGCAGTTCTTC. Residues: CASRRRSSYNEQFF.

V and J are TRBV4-2 and TRBJ1-2; 10 nucleotides line up with TRBD1. With V trimmed by 3 bases and J by 2 bases, 6 bases remained unmatched. The CDR3 extends over 16 amino acids. Germline loops: CDR1 LGHNA, CDR2 YNFKEQ. The CDR3 spells CASSQRGQGLNYGYTF. CDR3 nucleotides: TGTGCCAGCAGCCAGCGGGGACAGGGGTTGAACTATGGCTACACCTTC.

This clone is a singleton in its sample. V gene TRBV5-4 combines with J gene TRBJ2-1; TRBD2 agrees at 12 bases. CDR1 is SGHNT, CDR2 YYREEE, per germline (reference sequence). This CDR3 comprises 15 residues. V was pared by 4 bases and J by 7 bases, with 6 bases of the junction left unmatched. The CDR3 nucleotides are TGTGCCAGCAGCGAGCCTAGCGGGAGGGGTAATGAGCAGTTCTTC. Amino acid sequence: CASSEPSGRGNEQFF. Looking up the rest from reference TRBV5-4 and TRBJ2-1 gives the full variable domain: ETGVTQSPTHLIKTRGQQVTLRCSSQSGHNTVSWYQQALGQGPQFIFQYYREEENGRGNFPPRFSGLQFPNYSSELNVNALELDDSALYLCASSEPSGRGNEQFFGPGTRLTVL.

V is TRBV7-9 and J is TRBJ2-7; 10 nucleotides match TRBD2. The CDR3 extends over 14 amino acids. V gave up 2 bases and J gave up 2 bases; unmatched junction bases: 0. From germline, CDR1 is SEHNR and CDR2 FQNEAQ (reference sequence). The CDR3 loop is CASSLTSGTYEQYF. CDR3 DNA sequence: TGTGCCAGCAGCTTAACTAGCGGGACCTACGAGCAGTACTTC.

The rearrangement links TRBV28 to TRBJ1-5, with D uncertain. Germline V gene lookup returns CDR1 MDHEN and CDR2 SYDVKM. V lost 3 bases, J lost 2 bases, and 11 bases lay in between. This CDR3 has 15 amino acids. CDR3 sequence (DNA): TGTGCCAGCAGTTTGGCCGCAGATCGCAATCAGCCCCAGCATTTT. Its protein product is CASSLAADRNQPQHF.

The chain combines TRBV10-3 with TRBJ1-6; tentative D call: TRBD1 (5 bases). Trimming shortened V by 2 bases and J by 14 bases, and 10 bases separated the two germline ends. This CDR3 spans 12 amino acids. The germline gives CDR1 ENHRY, CDR2 SYGVKD. CDR3 region: CAISENGGSLHF. The DNA of the CDR3 is TGTGCCATCAGTGAGAACGGGGGGTCCCTCCACTTT.

V and J are TRBV30 and TRBJ2-7, with D perhaps matching TRBD2 (7 bases). The germline V gene encodes CDR1 GTSNPN and CDR2 SVGIG (reference sequence). The CDR3 contains 15 residues. Trimming cost V 2 bases and J 0 bases, with 14 bases left between them. CDR3 loop: CAWSWGGHNSYEQYF. CDR3 in DNA: TGTGCCTGGAGTTGGGGGGGACACAACTCCTACGAGCAGTACTTC.

This rearrangement joins TRBV5-1 to TRBJ2-2, with 12 bases aligning to TRBD2. Germline V gene data show CDR1 as SGHRS and CDR2 as YFSETQ. With V trimmed by 4 bases and J by 2 bases, 3 bases remained unmatched. This CDR3 comprises 16 residues. The CDR3: CASSELAGGNTGELFF. CDR3 nucleotides: TGCGCCAGCAGCGAACTAGCGGGAGGAAACACCGGGGAGCTGTTTTTT.

This sequence joins TRBV24-1 and TRBJ2-2, with a tentative D call TRBD2 (6 bases). Trimming cost V 7 bases and J 6 bases, with 17 bases left between them. Germline-derived CDR1 and CDR2 are KGHDR and SFDVKD. The CDR3 is made up of 15 amino acids. CDR3 sequence: CATRTWGWGAGELFF. CDR3 DNA sequence: TGTGCCACCAGGACCTGGGGATGGGGGGCCGGGGAGCTGTTTTTT.

The chain has TRBV19 and TRBJ1-5; 10 bases align to TRBD1. The CDR3 sequence is 15 residues long. The germline V gene has CDR1 LNHDA and CDR2 SQIVND (reference sequence). Trimming took 5 bases from V and 7 from J; bases not matched to a gene: 8. For the CDR3, the DNA is TGTGCCAGTAGTCGACGACAGGGGGCCGGGCAGCCCCAGCATTTT. It yields the protein CASSRRQGAGQPQHF. The full variable domain, in which reference TRBV19 and TRBJ1-5 provide the parts outside the CDR3, is DGGITQSPKYLFRKEGQNVTLSCEQNLNHDAMYWYRQDPGQGLRLIYYSQIVNDFQKGDIAEGYSVSREKKESFPLTVTSAQKNPTAFYLCASSRRQGAGQPQHFGDGTRLSIL.

This clone was detected only once. The gene calls are TRBV3-1 (or the pseudogene TRBV3-2) and TRBJ2-7; possibly TRBD1 for D (6 bases). Trimming took 1 base from V and 3 from J, leaving 10 bases between them. Germline lookup yields CDR1 LGHDT and CDR2 YNNKEL (reference sequence). The CDR3 totals 14 residues. CDR3 sequence: CASSQGDTFYEQYF. The CDR3 region has the DNA TGTGCCAGCAGCCAAGGGGACACGTTCTACGAGCAGTACTTC.